This passage covers 28 T cell receptor beta chains from one sample sequenced in a study of immune cell composition in non-small cell lung cancer. The assay was immunoSEQ multiplex PCR, and TCRdb's table has in-frame clones only and misses some. The table has approximately 4,000 clones, over 70% seen once. The sequenced sample was lung tumor tissue. The receptor set was obtained from a human donor with non-small cell lung cancer.

The CDR3 DNA follows: TGTGCCAGCAGCTACAGGGGTGGCGCCGGGGAGCTGTTTTTT. This encodes CASSYRGGAGELFF. The V call is TRBV5-4, the J call TRBJ2-2; TRBD1 agrees at 7 bases. The CDR3 extends over 14 amino acids. Germline CDR1 SGHNT, CDR2 YYREEE (reference sequence). J lost 6 bases, V lost 3 bases, and 5 bases had no gene match.

This clone was detected a few times. J is TRBJ1-1 and V is TRBV5-5; D might be TRBD1 (6 bases). The CDR3 totals 13 residues. Germline values: CDR1 SGHKS, CDR2 YYEKEE (reference sequence). V was shortened by 4 bases and J by 0 bases, with 7 bases between the two germline ends. CDR3 coding DNA: TGTGCCAGCAGCAGGGACATGAACACTGAAGCTTTCTTT. Its protein product is CASSRDMNTEAFF.

This clone was picked up a small number of times. The V and J genes are TRBV7-8 and TRBJ2-5; TRBD1 matches at 8 bases. Losses at the gene ends were 5 bases for V and 1 base for J; bases not matched to a gene: 3. The CDR3 has 14 residues. Germline V gene lookup returns CDR1 SGHVS and CDR2 FQNEAQ. The CDR3 spells CASSRDRGQETQYF. In DNA, the CDR3 is TGTGCCAGCAGCCGCGACAGGGGCCAAGAGACCCAGTACTTC.

V gene TRBV5-1 combines with J gene TRBJ2-7; maybe TRBD2 (5 bases). CDR1 is SGHRS and CDR2 is YFSETQ in the germline V gene. Trimming removed 6 bases from V and 7 bases from J, with 20 bases in between. The CDR3 length is 14 residues. The CDR3: CASNPIGSPGEQYF. DNA for the CDR3: TGCGCCAGCAATCCTATTGGGAGTCCTGGAGAGCAGTACTTC.

This chain connects TRBV6-1 to TRBJ2-7, with D maybe TRBD2 (5 bases). The CDR3 has 15 residues. V shed 1 base and J shed 2 bases, with 12 bases lying between them. Per germline, CDR1 MNHNS and CDR2 SASEGT. The CDR3, as DNA: TGTGCCAGCAGTGAAGTCCCCCAGCGGACCTACGAGCAGTACTTC. Translation: CASSEVPQRTYEQYF.

The CDR3 bases are TGTGCCAGTAGTAGTCCAGGACAGGGGCCTTCCTACGAGCAGTACTTC. Translated: CASSSPGQGPSYEQYF. The chain joins TRBV19 to TRBJ2-7; TRBD1 aligns across 9 bases. This CDR3 has 16 residues. Germline assignment: CDR1 LNHDA and CDR2 SQIVND (reference sequence). J lost 1 base, V lost 4 bases, and 8 bases had no gene match.

This chain connects TRBV19 to TRBJ1-5, with D maybe TRBD1 (6 bases). The V end lost 9 bases, the J end lost 4 bases, and 13 bases lay between the germline ends. Germline loops: CDR1 LNHDA, CDR2 SQIVND (reference sequence). This CDR3 has 13 amino acids. CDR3 coding DNA: TGTGCCAGCAACAGGGTCCGGAATCAGCCCCAGCATTTT. This sequence encodes CASNRVRNQPQHF.

This clone was recorded a few times. The chain is built from TRBV7-2 and TRBJ2-7; 9 bases agree with TRBD1. This CDR3 has 16 residues. With 1 base clipped from V and 6 bases from J, the junction kept 10 bases outside the gene matches. Germline CDR1 and CDR2: SGHTA and FQGNSA. CDR3 residues: CASSLDGTGLLGEQYF. The DNA of the CDR3 is TGTGCCAGCAGCTTAGACGGGACAGGGTTATTGGGCGAGCAGTACTTC.

This chain links TRBV4-1 with TRBJ2-3; D unclear. The CDR3 extends over 14 amino acids. Between the trimmed V and J ends, which lost 0 bases and 7 bases, there was a span of 11 bases. The germline gives CDR1 MGHRA, CDR2 YSYEKL. DNA of the CDR3: TGCGCCAGCAGCCAAGATCCCGCAGACTATACGCAGTATTTT. Its protein is CASSQDPADYTQYF.

This chain links TRBV27 with TRBJ2-7; 11 positions match TRBD2. The CDR3 loop spans 15 amino acids. From germline, CDR1 is MNHEY and CDR2 SMNVEV (reference sequence). With V trimmed by 7 bases and J by 7 bases, 12 bases remained unmatched. In DNA form, the CDR3 reads TGTGCCAGCACTGCCAAACTAGCGGGAGTAGAAGAGCAGTACTTC. The encoded protein is CASTAKLAGVEEQYF.

The gene calls are TRBV27 and TRBJ1-5; a possible D gene is TRBD1 (6 bases). Trimming removed 8 bases from V and 3 bases from J, with 14 bases in between. The CDR3 is 14 residues long. Germline V CDR1 and CDR2: MNHEY, SMNVEV (reference sequence). The CDR3 DNA reads as TGTGCCAGCTCGCAAGAGGGGGTCAATCAGCCCCAGCATTTT. Its protein product is CASSQEGVNQPQHF.

This chain connects TRBV4-2 to TRBJ2-3; 15 bases line up with TRBD2. V was clipped by 3 bases and J by 1 base; unmatched bases: 8. The CDR3 has 19 amino acids. Germline lookup yields CDR1 LGHNA and CDR2 YNFKEQ. As DNA, the CDR3 is TGTGCCAGCAGCCATGCCGGACTAGCGGGAGGGCCGGGCACAGATACGCAGTATTTT. Its translation: CASSHAGLAGGPGTDTQYF.

This clone was seen a single time. V is TRBV7-2 and J is TRBJ2-7; 7 bases match TRBD2. Germline CDR1 reads SGHTA; CDR2 reads FQGNSA. V shed 1 base and J 4 bases; nucleotides not matched to a gene: 7. The CDR3 spans 15 residues. The CDR3: CASSLGGGSGYEQYF. CDR3 nucleotides: TGTGCCAGCAGCTTAGGGGGCGGGAGTGGGTACGAGCAGTACTTC. Based on the CDR3 plus reference TRBV7-2 and TRBJ2-7, the full variable domain is GAGVSQSPSNKVTEKGKDVELRCDPISGHTALYWYRQSLGQGLEFLIYFQGNSAPDKSGLPSDRFSAERTGGSVSTLTIQRTQQEDSAVYLCASSLGGGSGYEQYFGPGTRLTVT.

The rearrangement links TRBV5-4 to TRBJ2-3; 10 bases agree with TRBD2. This CDR3 region has 16 residues. The trim removed 10 bases at V and 4 bases at J, leaving 15 bases unmatched. Germline V gene data show CDR1 as SGHNT and CDR2 as YYREEE (reference sequence). CDR3 protein: CAGFQGGLAGADTQYF. For the CDR3, the DNA is TGTGCCGGATTCCAAGGGGGGCTAGCGGGAGCAGATACGCAGTATTTT.

This clone was observed a single time. The V gene is TRBV4-2, the J gene TRBJ2-5; TRBD1 aligns across 11 bases. The DNA end lines up better with TRBJ2-7; the J call may be wrong. This CDR3 spans 14 amino acids. The germline CDR1 and CDR2 sequences are LGHNA and YNFKEQ. CDR3 nucleotide sequence: TGTGCCAGCAGCCCGGGGACAGGGGGCTACGAGCAGTACTTC. Its protein product is CASSPGTGGYEQYF.

The V and J genes are TRBV27 and TRBJ1-3, with a weak D call TRBD1 (6 bases). The germline V gene encodes CDR1 MNHEY and CDR2 SMNVEV (reference sequence). The CDR3 spans 15 residues. Trimming took 6 bases from V and 0 from J, leaving 12 bases between them. The CDR3: CASSPDSYSGNTIYF. CDR3 bases: TGTGCCAGCAGCCCGGACAGCTACTCTGGAAACACCATATATTTT.

The chain joins TRBV18 to TRBJ2-5, with TRBD2 matching over 13 bases. The junction had 9 bases not matched to a gene; V was cut back by 3 bases and J by 2 bases. Looked up from germline, CDR1 is KGHSH and CDR2 is LQKENI. The CDR3 is 18 residues long. The CDR3 nucleotides read TGTGCCAGCTCACCCCGGACTAGCGGGAGCCCAGCGCAAGAGACCCAGTACTTC. Protein product: CASSPRTSGSPAQETQYF.

The chain uses TRBV7-2 and TRBJ2-7, with a tentative D call TRBD1 (6 bases). The CDR3 is 14 amino acids. CDR1 is SGHTA, CDR2 FQGNSA, per germline. Deletions cut 2 bases from V and 4 bases from J, with 12 bases between. The CDR3, as DNA: TGTGCCAGCAGCTTATCAGGGGTACGTTACGAGCAGTACTTC. The encoded protein is CASSLSGVRYEQYF.

This clone turned up a few times. This chain joins TRBV11-2 and TRBJ2-4, with 7 bases matching TRBD2. Germline CDR1 reads SGHAT; CDR2 reads FQNNGV. V lost 5 bases, J lost 4 bases, and 8 bases stayed unmatched. The CDR3 runs to 15 residues. This chain's CDR3 is CASSPTGSGKNIQYF. The CDR3 coding sequence is TGTGCCAGCAGCCCGACTGGTAGCGGGAAAAACATTCAGTACTTC.

The genes are TRBV7-9 and TRBJ2-7; D ambiguous. V gave up 5 bases and J gave up 5 bases, with 10 bases separating them. The CDR3 extends over 12 amino acids. Germline V lookup: CDR1 SEHNR, CDR2 FQNEAQ (reference sequence). The CDR3 nucleotides read TGTGCCAGCAGCCTAGACAACAACGAGCAGTACTTC. It encodes CASSLDNNEQYF.

For the CDR3, the DNA is TGTGCCAGCAGCCCGACAGGGAGTCGGAATGGCTACACCTTC. It translates to CASSPTGSRNGYTF. The rearrangement joins TRBV7-3 to TRBJ1-2; 7 nucleotides match TRBD1. The length of the CDR3 is 14 residues. The J segment lost 6 bases and the V segment lost 5 bases, leaving 9 bases of the junction unmatched. Germline V gene lookup returns CDR1 SGHTA and CDR2 FQGTGA.

This clone was observed a single time. The chain recombines TRBV6-1 with TRBJ2-1, with 9 bases identical to TRBD1. The CDR3 runs to 16 residues. V trimming: 4 bases; J trimming: 10 bases; junction bases outside the gene matches: 14. Germline assignment: CDR1 MNHNS and CDR2 SASEGT. The CDR3, as DNA: TGTGCCAGCAGTGGAAACAGGGGGCGCCCCGATGAGGAGCAGTTCTTC. Protein: CASSGNRGRPDEEQFF.

V usage is TRBV27 and J usage is TRBJ2-2, with D possibly being TRBD2 (5 bases). The CDR3 length is 13 residues. Germline values: CDR1 MNHEY, CDR2 SMNVEV (reference sequence). V shed 7 bases and J shed 0 bases, with 6 bases lying between them. The CDR3 reads CASTGTNTGELFF. The DNA of the CDR3 is TGTGCCAGCACGGGGACGAACACCGGGGAGCTGTTTTTT.

CDR3 residues: CASSPYRDGDAFF. DNA of the CDR3: TGTGCCAGCAGCCCTTACCGGGATGGGGATGCTTTCTTT. This rearrangement joins TRBV7-8 to TRBJ1-1; D is undetermined. The CDR3 spans 13 residues. From germline, CDR1 is SGHVS and CDR2 FQNEAQ. V lost 5 bases, J lost 11 bases, and 18 bases lay in between.

The rearrangement links TRBV5-1 to TRBJ2-3; D is ambiguous. CDR3 length: 15 residues. Germline values: CDR1 SGHRS, CDR2 YFSETQ. Deletions cut 0 bases from V and 0 bases from J, with 8 bases between. Here the CDR3 reads CASSLALPSTDTQYF. CDR3 DNA: TGCGCCAGCAGCTTGGCACTACCCAGCACAGATACGCAGTATTTT.

The rearrangement joins TRBV28 to TRBJ2-3, with 8 positions matching TRBD2. The CDR3 spans 16 residues. Germline V gives CDR1 MDHEN, CDR2 SYDVKM. The junction had 9 bases not matched to a gene; V was cut back by 3 bases and J by 4 bases. CDR3 in amino acids: CASSFPPGLGADTQYF. The DNA of the CDR3 is TGTGCCAGCAGTTTCCCACCGGGACTAGGGGCAGATACGCAGTATTTT.

This chain's CDR3 is CASSPGTGNEKLFF. As DNA, the CDR3 is TGCGCCAGCAGCCCCGGGACAGGGAATGAAAAACTGTTTTTT. This rearrangement joins TRBV5-1 to TRBJ1-4; 9 positions agree with TRBD1. The CDR3 spans 14 residues. The V gene's germline CDR1 is SGHRS and CDR2 YFSETQ. Trimming removed 4 bases from V and 5 bases from J; junction bases left unmatched: 3.

The chain has TRBV6-1 and TRBJ2-1, with 10 bases matching TRBD2. V dropped 6 bases and J dropped 3; count of bases not matched to a gene: 5. The CDR3 runs to 15 residues. The V gene's germline CDR1 is MNHNS and CDR2 SASEGT. For the CDR3, the DNA is TGTGCCAGCAGCGTAGCGGGAGGAATCTACAATGAGCAGTTCTTC. This gives the protein CASSVAGGIYNEQFF.